In this sample, the clone carrying this T cell receptor beta chain turned up once. What it recognizes is unknown. These data are taken from a study of cytomegalovirus exposure and HLA in healthy donors. Overall study results and limits: Reports described diagnosis of cytomegalovirus status by the classifier as highly specific and sensitive.

Both 60 Vbeta primers and 13 Jbeta primers went into the PCR. The protocol was immunoSEQ multiplex PCR, while the TCRdb copy is restricted to in-frame clones and leaves out a portion. The sample contains some 120,000 clones, roughly 79% of which appear only once. The CDR3 is 16 amino acids. The J segment lost 4 bases and the V segment lost 4 bases, leaving 5 bases of the junction unmatched. Per the germline V gene, CDR1 is SEHNR and CDR2 is FQNEAQ (reference sequence). What was sequenced was PBMCs. The rearrangement uses TRBV7-9 and TRBJ2-7, with 15 bases identical to TRBD2. The TCR was taken from a young woman in good health and CMV-seronegative. The CDR3 DNA follows: TGTGCCAGCAGCTCAGGACTAGCGGGAGGGTGGTACGAGCAGTACTTC. Encoded protein: CASSSGLAGGWYEQYF. Complete variable domain (other parts from reference TRBV7-9 and TRBJ2-7): DTGVSQNPRHKITKRGQNVTFRCDPISEHNRLYWYRQTLGQGPEFLTYFQNEAQLEKSRLLSDRFSAERPKGSFSTLEIQRTEQGDSAMYLCASSSGLAGGWYEQYFGPGTRLTVT.